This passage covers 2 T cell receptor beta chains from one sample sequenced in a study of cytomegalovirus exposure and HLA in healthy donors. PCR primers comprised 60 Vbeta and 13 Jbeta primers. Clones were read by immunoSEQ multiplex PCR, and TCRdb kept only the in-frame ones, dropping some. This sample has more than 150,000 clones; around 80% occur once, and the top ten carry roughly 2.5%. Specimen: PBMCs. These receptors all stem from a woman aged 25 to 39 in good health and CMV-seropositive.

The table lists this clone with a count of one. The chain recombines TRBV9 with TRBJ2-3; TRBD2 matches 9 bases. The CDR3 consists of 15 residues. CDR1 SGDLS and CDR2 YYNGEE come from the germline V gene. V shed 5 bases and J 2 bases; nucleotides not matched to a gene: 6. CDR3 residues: CASSAAGGLTDTQYF. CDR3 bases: TGTGCCAGCAGTGCAGCGGGGGGCCTCACAGATACGCAGTATTTT.

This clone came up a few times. The CDR3, as DNA: TGTGCCAGCAGTGACTCGTGGCAGGGCCCCCGGTACTTC. Protein: CASSDSWQGPRYF. The chain carries TRBV6-4 and TRBJ2-5, with D tentatively TRBD1 (5 bases). Germline CDR1 and CDR2: MRHNA and SNTAGT. V was shortened by 0 bases and J by 13 bases, with 15 bases between the two germline ends. The CDR3 consists of 13 residues.